This TCR beta chain was identified during a study of T cell clones after liver transplantation. Study as a whole: Samples came from ITN030ST, which attempted immunosuppression withdrawal within 2 years of liver transplantation. TCRbeta sequencing after a pre-transplant mixed lymphocyte reaction identified graft-donor-reactive clones, later tracked in post-transplant blood. Until 12-24 months post-transplant, subjects got standard immunosuppression and no induction.

V gave up 5 bases and J gave up 3 bases, with 16 bases separating them. This CDR3 spans 16 amino acids. Germline CDR1 and CDR2: MRHNA and SNTAGT. This table comes from immunoSEQ multiplex PCR, and its TCRdb copy is limited to in-frame clones, with some not included. The sample has roughly 49,000 clones; roughly 74% are singletons. General observations from the study: Graft donor-reactive T cells may have migrated into the graft rather than being deleted.

This clone was observed many times. What it binds is unknown. This TCR came from a human patient who received a liver transplant. Part of the T cells may come from the graft donor. The chain joins TRBV6-4 to TRBJ2-2; either TRBD1 or TRBD2 may supply D (6 bases each). Sequenced material: CD4+ T cells from blood, taken about 56 months after liver transplant. CDR3 residues: CASSPRGTPHTGELFF. The CDR3 region has the DNA TGTGCCAGCAGTCCAAGGGGGACTCCTCACACCGGGGAGCTGTTTTTT.